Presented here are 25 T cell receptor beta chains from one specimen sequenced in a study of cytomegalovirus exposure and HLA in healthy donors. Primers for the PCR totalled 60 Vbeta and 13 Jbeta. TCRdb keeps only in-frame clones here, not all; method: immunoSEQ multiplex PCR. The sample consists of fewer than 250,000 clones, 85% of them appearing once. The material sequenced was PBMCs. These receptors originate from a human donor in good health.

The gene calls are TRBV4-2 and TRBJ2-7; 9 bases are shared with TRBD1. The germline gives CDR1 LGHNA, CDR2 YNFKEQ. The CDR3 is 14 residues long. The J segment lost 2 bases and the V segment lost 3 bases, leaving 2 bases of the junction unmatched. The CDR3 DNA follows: TGTGCCAGCAGCCAGTGGGACAGGGCCTACGAGCAGTACTTC. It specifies CASSQWDRAYEQYF.

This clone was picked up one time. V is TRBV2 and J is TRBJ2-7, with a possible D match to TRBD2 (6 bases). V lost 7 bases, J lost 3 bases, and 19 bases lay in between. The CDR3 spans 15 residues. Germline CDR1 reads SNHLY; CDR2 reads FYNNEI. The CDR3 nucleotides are TGTGCCAGCAACCGACTAGGGGCCCGCATCTACGAGCAGTACTTC. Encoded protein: CASNRLGARIYEQYF.

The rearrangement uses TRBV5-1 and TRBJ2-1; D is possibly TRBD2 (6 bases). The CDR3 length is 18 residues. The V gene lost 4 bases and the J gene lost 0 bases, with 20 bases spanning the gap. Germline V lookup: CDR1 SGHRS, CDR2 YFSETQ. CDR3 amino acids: CASSPRDFRVSSYNEQFF. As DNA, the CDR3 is TGCGCCAGCAGCCCCCGGGACTTCAGGGTTAGCTCCTACAATGAGCAGTTCTTC.

The CDR3 bases are TGTGCCAGCAGCACCCGGGACAGGGGATCTGAGACCCAGTACTTC. It specifies CASSTRDRGSETQYF. J is TRBJ2-5 and V is TRBV5-4; 10 bases are shared with TRBD1. Germline V CDR1 and CDR2: SGHNT, YYREEE (reference sequence). The CDR3 extends over 15 amino acids. With V trimmed by 4 bases and J by 5 bases, 8 bases remained unmatched. The entire variable domain, with the rest obtained from reference TRBV5-4 and TRBJ2-5, is as follows: ETGVTQSPTHLIKTRGQQVTLRCSSQSGHNTVSWYQQALGQGPQFIFQYYREEENGRGNFPPRFSGLQFPNYSSELNVNALELDDSALYLCASSTRDRGSETQYFGPGTRLLVL.

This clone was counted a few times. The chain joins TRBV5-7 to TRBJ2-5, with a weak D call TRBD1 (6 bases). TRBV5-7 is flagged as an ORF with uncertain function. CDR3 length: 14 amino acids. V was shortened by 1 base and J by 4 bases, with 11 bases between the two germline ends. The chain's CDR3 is CASSLTGRGETQYF. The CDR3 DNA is TGTGCCAGCAGCTTGACAGGGAGAGGAGAGACCCAGTACTTC.

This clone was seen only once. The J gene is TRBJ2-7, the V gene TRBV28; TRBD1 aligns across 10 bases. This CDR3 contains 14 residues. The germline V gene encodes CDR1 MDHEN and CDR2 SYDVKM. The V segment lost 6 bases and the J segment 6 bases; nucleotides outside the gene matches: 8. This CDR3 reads CASSPGTGVGEQYF. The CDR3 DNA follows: TGTGCCAGCAGCCCCGGGACAGGGGTTGGCGAGCAGTACTTC. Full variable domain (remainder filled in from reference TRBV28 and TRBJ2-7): DVKVTQSSRYLVKRTGEKVFLECVQDMDHENMFWYRQDPGLGLRLIYFSYDVKMKEKGDIPEGYSVSREKKERFSLILESASTNQTSMYLCASSPGTGVGEQYFGPGTRLTVT.

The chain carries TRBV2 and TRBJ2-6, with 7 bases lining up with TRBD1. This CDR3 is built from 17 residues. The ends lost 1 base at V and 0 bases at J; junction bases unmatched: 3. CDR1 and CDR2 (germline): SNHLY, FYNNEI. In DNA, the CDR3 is TGTGCCAGCAGTGAAGGGTACAGGGGCTCTGGGGCCAACGTCCTGACTTTC. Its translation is CASSEGYRGSGANVLTF.

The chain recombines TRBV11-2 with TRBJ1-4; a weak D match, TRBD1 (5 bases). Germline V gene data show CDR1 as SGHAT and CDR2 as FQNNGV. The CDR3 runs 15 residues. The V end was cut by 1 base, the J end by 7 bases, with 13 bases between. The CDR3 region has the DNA TGTGCCAGCAGCTTAGTAGGCAGGGAGGGTGAAAAACTGTTTTTT. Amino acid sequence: CASSLVGREGEKLFF. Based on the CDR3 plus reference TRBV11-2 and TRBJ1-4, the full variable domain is EAGVAQSPRYKIIEKRQSVAFWCNPISGHATLYWYQQILGQGPKLLIQFQNNGVVDDSQLPKDRFSAERLKGVDSTLKIQPAKLEDSAVYLCASSLVGREGEKLFFGSGTQLSVL.

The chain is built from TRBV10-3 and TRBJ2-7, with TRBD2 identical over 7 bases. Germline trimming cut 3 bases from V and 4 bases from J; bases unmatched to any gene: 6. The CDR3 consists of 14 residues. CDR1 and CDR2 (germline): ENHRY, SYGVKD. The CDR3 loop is CAISEGRELYEQYF. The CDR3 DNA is TGTGCCATCAGTGAAGGGCGGGAGTTATACGAGCAGTACTTC.

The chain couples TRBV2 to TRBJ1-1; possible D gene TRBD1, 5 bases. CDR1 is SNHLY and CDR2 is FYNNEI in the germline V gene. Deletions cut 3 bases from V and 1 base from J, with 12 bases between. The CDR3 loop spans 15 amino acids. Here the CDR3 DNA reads TGTGCCAGCAGTGATTCGGGGGTACGGAACACTGAAGCTTTCTTT. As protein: CASSDSGVRNTEAFF.

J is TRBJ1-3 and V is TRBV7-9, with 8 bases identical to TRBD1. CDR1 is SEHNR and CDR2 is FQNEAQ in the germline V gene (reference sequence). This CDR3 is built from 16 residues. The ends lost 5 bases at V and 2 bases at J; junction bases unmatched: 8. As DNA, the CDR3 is TGTGCCAGCAGCCACAACCTACAGGGGGCTGGAAACACCATATATTTT. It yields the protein CASSHNLQGAGNTIYF.

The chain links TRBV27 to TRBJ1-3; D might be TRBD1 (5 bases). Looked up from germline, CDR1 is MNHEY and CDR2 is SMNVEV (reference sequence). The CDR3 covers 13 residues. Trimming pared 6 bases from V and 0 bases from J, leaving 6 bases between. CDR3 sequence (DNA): TGTGCCAGCAGAGGACACTCTGGAAACACCATATATTTT. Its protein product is CASRGHSGNTIYF.

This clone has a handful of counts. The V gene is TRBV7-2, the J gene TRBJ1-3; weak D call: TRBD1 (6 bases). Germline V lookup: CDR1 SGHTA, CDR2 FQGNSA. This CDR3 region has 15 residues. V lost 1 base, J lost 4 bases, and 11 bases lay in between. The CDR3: CASSLVGGSGNTIYF. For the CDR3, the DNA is TGTGCCAGCAGCTTAGTAGGGGGATCCGGAAACACCATATATTTT.

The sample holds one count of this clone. CDR3 nucleotide sequence: TGTGCCAGTAGAGCAAGGGGGCTGTCGGACTATGGCTACACCTTC. It specifies CASRARGLSDYGYTF. V and J are TRBV19 and TRBJ1-2, with 7 positions matching TRBD1. The trim removed 6 bases at V and 3 bases at J, leaving 10 bases unmatched. Germline V lookup: CDR1 LNHDA, CDR2 SQIVND (reference sequence). This CDR3 has 15 amino acids. The full variable domain, completed using reference TRBV19 and TRBJ1-2, is DGGITQSPKYLFRKEGQNVTLSCEQNLNHDAMYWYRQDPGQGLRLIYYSQIVNDFQKGDIAEGYSVSREKKESFPLTVTSAQKNPTAFYLCASRARGLSDYGYTFGSGTRLTVV.

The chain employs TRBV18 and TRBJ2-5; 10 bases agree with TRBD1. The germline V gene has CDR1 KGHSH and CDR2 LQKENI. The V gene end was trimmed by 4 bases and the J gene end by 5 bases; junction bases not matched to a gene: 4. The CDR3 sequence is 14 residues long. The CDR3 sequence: CASSLPGQGETQYF. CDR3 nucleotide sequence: TGTGCCAGCTCACTCCCGGGACAGGGGGAGACCCAGTACTTC.

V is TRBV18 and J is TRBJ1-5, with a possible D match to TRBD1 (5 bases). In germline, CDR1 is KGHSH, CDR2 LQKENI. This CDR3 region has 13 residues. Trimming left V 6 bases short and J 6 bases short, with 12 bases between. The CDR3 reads CASSAGPGQPQHF. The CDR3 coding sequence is TGTGCCAGCTCGGCAGGGCCGGGTCAGCCCCAGCATTTT.

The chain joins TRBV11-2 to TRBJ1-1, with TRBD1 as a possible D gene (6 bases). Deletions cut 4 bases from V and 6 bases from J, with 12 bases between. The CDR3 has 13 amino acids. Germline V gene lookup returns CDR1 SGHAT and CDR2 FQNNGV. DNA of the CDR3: TGTGCCAGCAGCTCCAACAGGGTTCCTGAAGCTTTCTTT. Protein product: CASSSNRVPEAFF.

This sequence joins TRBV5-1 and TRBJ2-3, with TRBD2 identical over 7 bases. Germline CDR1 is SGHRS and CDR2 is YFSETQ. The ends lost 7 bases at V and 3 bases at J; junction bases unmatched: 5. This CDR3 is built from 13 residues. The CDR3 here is CASRTRTTDTQYF. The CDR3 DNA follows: TGCGCCAGCCGGACTAGGACGACAGATACGCAGTATTTT. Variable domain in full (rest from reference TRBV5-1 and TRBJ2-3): KAGVTQTPRYLIKTRGQQVTLSCSPISGHRSVSWYQQTPGQGLQFLFEYFSETQRNKGNFPGRFSGRQFSNSRSEMNVSTLELGDSALYLCASRTRTTDTQYFGPGTRLTVL.

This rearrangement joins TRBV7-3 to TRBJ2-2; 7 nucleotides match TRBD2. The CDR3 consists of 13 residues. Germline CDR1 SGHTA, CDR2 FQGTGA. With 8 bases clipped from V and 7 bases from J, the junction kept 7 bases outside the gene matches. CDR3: CASGREISGELFF. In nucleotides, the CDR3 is TGTGCCAGCGGGCGGGAGATTAGCGGGGAGCTGTTTTTT.

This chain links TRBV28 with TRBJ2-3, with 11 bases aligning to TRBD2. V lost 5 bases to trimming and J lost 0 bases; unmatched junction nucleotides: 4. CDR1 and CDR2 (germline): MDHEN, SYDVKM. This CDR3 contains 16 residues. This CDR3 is CASSPTSGTSTDTQYF. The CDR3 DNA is TGTGCCAGCAGTCCGACTAGCGGGACTAGCACAGATACGCAGTATTTT.

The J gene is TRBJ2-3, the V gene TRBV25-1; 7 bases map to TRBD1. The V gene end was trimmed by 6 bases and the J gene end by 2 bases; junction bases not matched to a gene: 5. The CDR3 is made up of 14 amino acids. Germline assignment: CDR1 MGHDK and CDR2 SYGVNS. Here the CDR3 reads CASSVDRDTDTQYF. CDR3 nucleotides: TGTGCCAGCAGCGTAGACAGGGACACAGATACGCAGTATTTT. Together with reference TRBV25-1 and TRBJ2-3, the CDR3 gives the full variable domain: EADIYQTPRYLVIGTGKKITLECSQTMGHDKMYWYQQDPGMELHLIHYSYGVNSTEKGDLSSESTVSRIRTEHFPLTLESARPSHTSQYLCASSVDRDTDTQYFGPGTRLTVL.

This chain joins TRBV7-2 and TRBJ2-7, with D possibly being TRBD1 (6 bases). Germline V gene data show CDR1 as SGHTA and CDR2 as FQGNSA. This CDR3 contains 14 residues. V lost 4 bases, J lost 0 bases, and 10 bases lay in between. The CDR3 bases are TGTGCCAGCAGCTGGGGGACAAGCTCCTACGAGCAGTACTTC. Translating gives CASSWGTSSYEQYF.

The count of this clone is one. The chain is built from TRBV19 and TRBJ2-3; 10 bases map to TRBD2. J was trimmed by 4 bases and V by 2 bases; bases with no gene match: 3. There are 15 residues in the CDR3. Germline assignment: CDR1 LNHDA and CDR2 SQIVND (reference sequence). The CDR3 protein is CASSISLAGADTQYF. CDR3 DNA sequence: TGTGCCAGTAGTATAAGTCTAGCGGGGGCAGATACGCAGTATTTT. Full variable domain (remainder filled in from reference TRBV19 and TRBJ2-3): DGGITQSPKYLFRKEGQNVTLSCEQNLNHDAMYWYRQDPGQGLRLIYYSQIVNDFQKGDIAEGYSVSREKKESFPLTVTSAQKNPTAFYLCASSISLAGADTQYFGPGTRLTVL.

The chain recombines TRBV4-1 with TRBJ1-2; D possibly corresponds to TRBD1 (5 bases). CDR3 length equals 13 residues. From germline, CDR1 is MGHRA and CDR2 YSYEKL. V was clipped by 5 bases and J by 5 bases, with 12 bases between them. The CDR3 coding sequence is TGCGCCAGCAGCGGAGGGACTTATTATGGCTACACCTTC. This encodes CASSGGTYYGYTF.

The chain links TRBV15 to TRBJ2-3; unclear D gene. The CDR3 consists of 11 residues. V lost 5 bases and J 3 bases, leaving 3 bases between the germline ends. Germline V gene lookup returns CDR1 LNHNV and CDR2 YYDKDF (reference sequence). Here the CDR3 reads CATSLTDTQYF. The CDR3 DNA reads TGTGCCACCAGCCTGACAGATACGCAGTATTTT.